This record concerns one T cell receptor (beta chain) sequence. Clones were sequenced by immunoSEQ multiplex PCR, and TCRdb holds only the in-frame ones, with some missing. This table has under 200,000 clones, approximately 91% appearing once. The sample is drawn from a study of blood T cell repertoires in COVID-19. Study overall: COVID-19 samples from acute and convalescent phases originated in the United States, Italy and Spain.

The CDR3 runs to 13 residues. The V gene end was trimmed by 7 bases and the J gene end by 3 bases; junction bases not matched to a gene: 6. The germline V gene has CDR1 SQVTM and CDR2 ANQGSEA. Input material: peripheral blood. The rearrangement joins TRBV29-1 to TRBJ1-2; TRBD1 agrees at 9 bases. This sequence was found in a man aged 18 to 30 with acute or convalescent COVID-19. This CDR3 reads CSGGQGGYYGYTF. CDR3 coding DNA: TGCAGCGGGGGACAGGGAGGGTACTATGGCTACACCTTC. The variable domain in full, with the rest retrieved from reference TRBV29-1 and TRBJ1-2, is SAVISQKPSRDICQRGTSLTIQCQVDSQVTMMFWYRQQPGQSLTLIATANQGSEATYESGFVIDKFPISRPNLTFSTLTVSNMSPEDSSIYLCSGGQGGYYGYTFGSGTRLTVV.